This T cell receptor (beta chain) was captured by sequencing in a study of OX40 agonist ivuxolimab in advanced cancers. Study background: In this trial design, patients received ivuxolimab intravenously at 0.01 to 10 mg/kg every 2 weeks. The study enrolled dose-escalation patients with hepatocellular carcinoma, melanoma, renal cell or head and neck cancer.

A note on this clone: What it binds is unknown.

This CDR3 contains 16 residues. The V gene lost 0 bases and the J gene lost 1 base, with 10 bases spanning the gap. Germline V gene sequence: CDR1 LGHNA, CDR2 YNFKEQ. Generated by immunoSEQ multiplex PCR, the TCRdb table keeps only in-frame clones and is missing some. This sample has fewer than 80,000 clones, with 75% to 90% found just once. Regarding the study as a whole: CD8+ T cells were the subset that, on average, had more expanded clones than CD4+. At doses 0.1 to 3.0 mg/kg, CD4+ and CD8+ clones expanded.

The source of this sequence is an adult with an advanced solid tumor such as melanoma, head and neck, liver or kidney cancer. The material sequenced was CD4+ or CD8+ T cells sorted from blood, taken in a trial of the OX40 agonist ivuxolimab. The chain combines TRBV4-2 with TRBJ1-5, with D unclear. Here the CDR3 DNA reads TGTGCCAGCAGCCAAGATAGGGCGCTGAGCAATCAGCCCCAGCATTTT. Its protein is CASSQDRALSNQPQHF.